The next 29 T cell receptor beta chains were all read from a single sample in a study of OX40 agonist ivuxolimab in advanced cancers. Using immunoSEQ multiplex PCR, the repertoire was profiled, and TCRdb retains in-frame clones only, with some absent. The sample shows approximately 58,000 clones, roughly three quarters of them seen only once. Sequenced material: CD4+ or CD8+ T cells sorted from blood, taken in a trial of the OX40 agonist ivuxolimab. The receptors were gathered from an adult with an advanced solid tumor such as melanoma, head and neck, liver or kidney cancer.

The table lists this clone with a few counts. The chain links TRBV9 to TRBJ1-2; 10 bases agree with TRBD1. The CDR3 totals 15 residues. The junction had 8 bases not matched to a gene; V was cut back by 3 bases and J by 6 bases. The germline V gene encodes CDR1 SGDLS and CDR2 YYNGEE. The CDR3 region is CASSAGGQGIHGYTF. The CDR3 DNA reads as TGTGCCAGCAGCGCCGGGGGACAGGGGATTCATGGCTACACCTTC.

The chain combines TRBV19 with TRBJ2-7, with 8 bases lining up with TRBD1. V lost 5 bases to trimming and J lost 2 bases; unmatched junction nucleotides: 5. The CDR3 runs to 14 residues. Germline loops: CDR1 LNHDA, CDR2 SQIVND (reference sequence). CDR3 nucleotide sequence: TGTGCCAGTAGTGGGGGACAGGAGGCCTACGAGCAGTACTTC. The encoded protein is CASSGGQEAYEQYF.

The rearrangement links TRBV5-1 to TRBJ1-1; perhaps TRBD1 as D (6 bases). The CDR3 has 13 residues. The germline CDR1 and CDR2 sequences are SGHRS and YFSETQ. V lost 6 bases and J 1 base, leaving 10 bases between the germline ends. CDR3 bases: TGCGCCAGCACCGGACAGACGAACACTGAAGCTTTCTTT. It is translated as CASTGQTNTEAFF.

J is TRBJ2-5 and V is TRBV9; weak D call: TRBD2 (6 bases). The CDR3 covers 15 residues. With 4 bases removed from V and 2 bases from J, the gap between germline ends came to 15 bases. Germline V gene sequence: CDR1 SGDLS, CDR2 YYNGEE. The DNA for the CDR3 is TGTGCCAGCAGCCCCCGAGTTAGCGGACAAGAGACCCAGTACTTC. Encoded protein: CASSPRVSGQETQYF.

The chain employs TRBV6-6 and TRBJ1-5; maybe TRBD1 (6 bases). Trimming shortened V by 7 bases and J by 2 bases, and 15 bases separated the two germline ends. Germline CDR1 and CDR2: MNHNY and SVGAGI (reference sequence). The CDR3 contains 15 residues. CDR3 in amino acids: CASKKQGDRNQPQHF. CDR3 coding DNA: TGTGCCAGCAAAAAACAGGGAGATCGCAATCAGCCCCAGCATTTT.

The chain employs TRBV19 and TRBJ1-3; 8 bases align to TRBD1. J was trimmed by 2 bases and V by 0 bases; bases with no gene match: 9. The CDR3 is 18 amino acids. Germline V gene sequence: CDR1 LNHDA, CDR2 SQIVND (reference sequence). CDR3 region: CASSIDYRGYTTGNTIYF. For the CDR3, the DNA is TGTGCCAGTAGTATAGACTACAGGGGGTATACTACTGGAAACACCATATATTTT.

This chain links TRBV7-8 with TRBJ2-5; D ambiguous. V shed 5 bases and J shed 5 bases, with 15 bases lying between them. Per the germline V gene, CDR1 is SGHVS and CDR2 is FQNEAQ. The CDR3 contains 14 residues. The CDR3 nucleotides are TGTGCCAGCAGCCACGAACGCGTGTCCGAGACCCAGTACTTC. This translates into CASSHERVSETQYF.

The chain carries TRBV7-9 and TRBJ1-2; possible D gene TRBD1, 5 bases. V dropped 8 bases and J dropped 4 bases, with 11 bases sitting between them. This CDR3 is 12 amino acids long. Germline V CDR1 and CDR2: SEHNR, FQNEAQ (reference sequence). Here the CDR3 reads CASSRDLYGYTF. DNA of the CDR3: TGTGCCAGCTCCAGGGATCTCTATGGCTACACCTTC. The full variable domain, in which reference TRBV7-9 and TRBJ1-2 provide the parts outside the CDR3, is DTGVSQNPRHKITKRGQNVTFRCDPISEHNRLYWYRQTLGQGPEFLTYFQNEAQLEKSRLLSDRFSAERPKGSFSTLEIQRTEQGDSAMYLCASSRDLYGYTFGSGTRLTVV.

This clone was detected only a few times. The chain links TRBV2 to TRBJ1-1; tentative D call: TRBD1 (6 bases). V lost 6 bases and J lost 0, with 14 bases in between. The CDR3 extends over 15 amino acids. Germline V CDR1 and CDR2: SNHLY, FYNNEI. The CDR3 region has the DNA TGTGCCAGCAGGTACGGGGGCTCCATGAACACTGAAGCTTTCTTT. Translation gives CASRYGGSMNTEAFF.

This clone was seen only once. The chain employs TRBV28 and TRBJ2-1, with D possibly TRBD1 on 5 matching bases. Trimming removed 6 bases from V and 9 bases from J, with 9 bases in between. Germline-derived CDR1 and CDR2 are MDHEN and SYDVKM. This CDR3 is 11 amino acids long. The CDR3, as DNA: TGTGCCAGCAGCCAGGGTATTGAGCAGTTCTTC. Translating gives CASSQGIEQFF.

This clone was counted a few times. The chain combines TRBV5-1 with TRBJ2-1, with TRBD2 matching over 7 bases. The CDR3 contains 14 residues. Germline V gene data show CDR1 as SGHRS and CDR2 as YFSETQ. Trimming took 0 bases from V and 10 from J; bases not matched to a gene: 7. The CDR3, as DNA: TGCGCCAGCAGCTTGGGGGTGACTAGCCAAGAGCAGTTCTTC. Its protein product is CASSLGVTSQEQFF.

This clone has only one observation. The CDR3 coding sequence is TGTGCCAGTAGAGGGCAGGGTGTGAACACTGAAGCTTTCTTT. It specifies CASRGQGVNTEAFF. This sequence joins TRBV19 and TRBJ1-1, with D possibly being TRBD1 (5 bases). This CDR3 is built from 14 residues. Germline-derived CDR1 and CDR2 are LNHDA and SQIVND (reference sequence). Trimming took 6 bases from V and 0 from J, leaving 11 bases between them.

V is TRBV18 and J is TRBJ1-5, with a possible D match to TRBD1 (5 bases). The CDR3 has 16 amino acids. The ends were cut back, 3 bases at V and 3 bases at J, with 15 bases in the middle. CDR1 is KGHSH and CDR2 is LQKENI in the germline V gene. The CDR3 DNA is TGTGCCAGCTCACCCGGATCGGGCAGGGTCAATCAGCCCCAGCATTTT. This gives the protein CASSPGSGRVNQPQHF.

This chain joins TRBV6-5 and TRBJ1-6; 7 nucleotides match TRBD1. CDR1 is MNHEY, CDR2 SVGAGI, per germline. The CDR3 is made up of 15 amino acids. The junction had 10 bases not matched to a gene; V was cut back by 5 bases and J by 9 bases. As DNA, the CDR3 is TGTGCCAGCAGTCCTCGACAGGGAGGAGGTTCACCCCTCCACTTT. This gives the protein CASSPRQGGGSPLHF.

The rearrangement links TRBV9 to TRBJ1-3; D perhaps matches TRBD1 (6 bases). Germline CDR1 is SGDLS and CDR2 is YYNGEE. The CDR3 is 17 residues long. Trimming removed 0 bases at V and 4 bases at J, with 17 bases between. This CDR3 reads CASSVAPGANFGNTIYF. CDR3 nucleotide sequence: TGTGCCAGCAGCGTAGCCCCGGGGGCGAATTTCGGAAACACCATATATTTT.

V gene TRBV7-2 combines with J gene TRBJ2-1, with 7 bases that match TRBD1. CDR1 is SGHTA, CDR2 FQGNSA, per germline. The trim removed 5 bases at V and 0 bases at J, leaving 7 bases unmatched. The CDR3 covers 16 residues. The CDR3 region is CASSGRQGSSYNEQFF. The DNA for the CDR3 is TGTGCCAGCAGCGGACGACAGGGAAGCTCCTACAATGAGCAGTTCTTC. The variable domain in full, with the rest retrieved from reference TRBV7-2 and TRBJ2-1, is GAGVSQSPSNKVTEKGKDVELRCDPISGHTALYWYRQSLGQGLEFLIYFQGNSAPDKSGLPSDRFSAERTGGSVSTLTIQRTQQEDSAVYLCASSGRQGSSYNEQFFGPGTRLTVL.

This chain links TRBV7-3 with TRBJ2-1, with 8 positions matching TRBD2. The CDR3 consists of 15 residues. With 5 bases clipped from V and 5 bases from J, the junction kept 8 bases outside the gene matches. Per germline, CDR1 SGHTA and CDR2 FQGTGA. CDR3 sequence: CASSPQRESHNEQFF. The CDR3 DNA reads TGTGCCAGCAGCCCCCAGCGGGAGTCTCACAATGAGCAGTTCTTC. Looking up the rest from reference TRBV7-3 and TRBJ2-1 gives the full variable domain: GAGVSQTPSNKVTEKGKYVELRCDPISGHTALYWYRQSLGQGPEFLIYFQGTGAADDSGLPNDRFFAVRPEGSVSTLKIQRTERGDSAVYLCASSPQRESHNEQFFGPGTRLTVL.

This clone has a single count. This chain links TRBV6-6 with TRBJ1-1; D not resolved. The CDR3 extends over 13 amino acids. Trimming cost V 10 bases and J 1 base, with 13 bases left between them. CDR1 and CDR2 (germline): MNHNY, SVGAGI (reference sequence). CDR3 nucleotides: TGTGCCAACACCGTTTTGAAGAACACTGAAGCTTTCTTT. Translated, it gives CANTVLKNTEAFF.

The V call is TRBV7-9, the J call TRBJ1-6; weak D call: TRBD1 (5 bases). The CDR3 loop spans 16 amino acids. Trimming cost V 7 bases and J 0 bases, with 13 bases left between them. Looked up from germline, CDR1 is SEHNR and CDR2 is FQNEAQ (reference sequence). The CDR3 is CASTWGGSSYNSPLHF. Written as DNA, the CDR3 is TGTGCCAGCACCTGGGGGGGGAGCTCCTATAATTCACCCCTCCACTTT.

This clone showed up just once. V and J are TRBV5-1 and TRBJ1-2; D is unresolved. Germline CDR1 SGHRS, CDR2 YFSETQ. V gave up 0 bases and J gave up 5 bases, with 11 bases separating them. This CDR3 spans 14 amino acids. The CDR3 DNA is TGCGCCAGCAGCTTGGAGTCACGGCTTTATGGCTACACCTTC. Its translation: CASSLESRLYGYTF.

The V call is TRBV5-5, the J call TRBJ1-2; a weak D match, TRBD1 (5 bases). The V end lost 0 bases, the J end lost 8 bases, and 14 bases lay between the germline ends. This CDR3 spans 14 amino acids. CDR1 SGHKS and CDR2 YYEKEE come from the germline V gene (reference sequence). The chain's CDR3 is CASSLGSGTLGYTF. CDR3 nucleotides: TGTGCCAGCAGCTTGGGGTCGGGGACCTTGGGCTACACCTTC.

This clone was seen once. The rearrangement uses TRBV7-9 and TRBJ1-3; D uncertain. From germline, CDR1 is SEHNR and CDR2 FQNEAQ (reference sequence). The CDR3 loop spans 14 amino acids. The V gene lost 0 bases and the J gene lost 3 bases, with 6 bases spanning the gap. Here the CDR3 DNA reads TGTGCCAGCAGCTTAGCGGGGAGTGGAAACACCATATATTTT. Protein product: CASSLAGSGNTIYF.

This clone was observed a few times. The chain employs TRBV28 and TRBJ1-5; 9 bases line up with TRBD1. The trim removed 1 base at V and 11 bases at J, leaving 9 bases unmatched. This CDR3 contains 15 residues. Germline V gives CDR1 MDHEN, CDR2 SYDVKM. CDR3 in amino acids: CASSLYASGDRAQHF. As DNA, the CDR3 is TGTGCCAGCAGTTTATATGCCTCAGGGGACAGGGCCCAGCATTTT. Full variable domain (remainder filled in from reference TRBV28 and TRBJ1-5): DVKVTQSSRYLVKRTGEKVFLECVQDMDHENMFWYRQDPGLGLRLIYFSYDVKMKEKGDIPEGYSVSREKKERFSLILESASTNQTSMYLCASSLYASGDRAQHFGDGTRLSIL.

CDR3 sequence (DNA): TGCGCCAGCAGCTGGCGGGATGCCTATGGCTACACCTTC. The encoded protein is CASSWRDAYGYTF. This chain joins TRBV5-1 and TRBJ1-2; no definite D call. The V gene's germline CDR1 is SGHRS and CDR2 YFSETQ. V was clipped by 3 bases and J by 4 bases, with 10 bases between them. This CDR3 comprises 13 residues. The full variable domain, completed using reference TRBV5-1 and TRBJ1-2, is KAGVTQTPRYLIKTRGQQVTLSCSPISGHRSVSWYQQTPGQGLQFLFEYFSETQRNKGNFPGRFSGRQFSNSRSEMNVSTLELGDSALYLCASSWRDAYGYTFGSGTRLTVV.

V is TRBV28 and J is TRBJ2-4, with D possibly matching TRBD2 (5 bases). Germline V lookup: CDR1 MDHEN, CDR2 SYDVKM. Deletions cut 10 bases from V and 0 bases from J, with 19 bases between. This CDR3 is 16 amino acids long. CDR3 protein: CATRRHGVLAKNIQYF. The CDR3 DNA sequence: TGTGCCACGCGGCGCCACGGGGTCCTAGCCAAAAACATTCAGTACTTC. The full variable domain, with the rest looked up from reference TRBV28 and TRBJ2-4, is DVKVTQSSRYLVKRTGEKVFLECVQDMDHENMFWYRQDPGLGLRLIYFSYDVKMKEKGDIPEGYSVSREKKERFSLILESASTNQTSMYLCATRRHGVLAKNIQYFGAGTRLSVL.

This clone was seen only a few times. The chain employs TRBV7-6 and TRBJ1-2; TRBD1 might be the D (6 bases). With 4 bases removed from V and 8 bases from J, the gap between germline ends came to 14 bases. This CDR3 has 13 amino acids. Germline V gene sequence: CDR1 SGHVS, CDR2 FNYEAQ. CDR3 region: CASSSTGSRGYTF. The CDR3 region has the DNA TGTGCCAGCAGCTCAACAGGGAGTCGCGGCTACACCTTC.

The gene calls are TRBV29-1 and TRBJ1-2, with 8 bases matching TRBD1. Losses at the gene ends were 8 bases for V and 13 bases for J; bases not matched to a gene: 12. The CDR3 extends over 11 amino acids. Germline V CDR1 and CDR2: SQVTM, ANQGSEA. Written as DNA, the CDR3 is TGCAGCACAGGGGGTGAGACCGGCCTCACCTTC. It specifies CSTGGETGLTF.

The chain is built from TRBV15 and TRBJ2-2; D possibly corresponds to TRBD2 (6 bases). Between the trimmed V and J ends, which lost 3 bases and 3 bases, there was a span of 11 bases. This CDR3 region has 15 residues. Per germline, CDR1 LNHNV and CDR2 YYDKDF (reference sequence). The CDR3: CATSRAREYTGELFF. DNA of the CDR3: TGTGCCACCAGCAGGGCCCGGGAGTACACCGGGGAGCTGTTTTTT.

This chain connects TRBV14 to TRBJ2-1, with a weak D call TRBD2 (5 bases). The CDR3 sequence is 16 residues long. Germline V gene lookup returns CDR1 SGHDN and CDR2 FVKESK. Trimming pared 4 bases from V and 8 bases from J, leaving 21 bases between. The CDR3 bases are TGTGCCAGCAGCCCCGGACTGAGGGCCTTAAGGGATGAGCAGTTCTTC. Its protein product is CASSPGLRALRDEQFF.